The table lists the clone carrying this TCR beta chain with a few counts. The antigen is unknown. Version v3.0 of the immunoSEQ assay was performed at survey level. Data came from immunoSEQ multiplex PCR; TCRdb stores just in-frame clones and leaves some out. The profile covers roughly 23,000 clones, with about 81% appearing a single time and more than 5.5% taken by the ten largest. CDR1 and CDR2 from the germline V gene are SGDLS and YYNGEE. The CDR3 loop spans 14 amino acids. V shed 4 bases and J 1 base; nucleotides not matched to a gene: 2. This sample is part of a study of long-term antiretroviral therapy in people with HIV. Study-wide points: CDR3 length ranges were narrower in HIV repertoires than in controls. Relative to transplant donor controls, diversity remained lower despite increasing after ART.

This receptor was taken from a man aged 25-45 years with HIV. The sample here was unsorted PBMCs, taken 1.5 years after starting antiretroviral therapy. The chain combines TRBV9 with TRBJ1-5, with TRBD1 identical over 7 bases. The CDR3 spells CASSRDRSNQPQHF. The DNA of the CDR3 is TGTGCCAGCAGCCGGGACAGAAGCAATCAGCCCCAGCATTTT.